The TCR beta chain described here comes from a study of blood T cell repertoires in COVID-19. Profiled with immunoSEQ multiplex PCR; TCRdb holds only in-frame clones, not every one. The data show around 250,000 clones, approximately 80% seen once. The V and J ends lost 6 bases and 2 bases, in that order; junction bases with no gene match: 13. CDR1 MNHEY and CDR2 SMNVEV come from the germline V gene (reference sequence). The CDR3 consists of 16 residues. Those enrolled, adults aged roughly 18 to 100 years, came from some 25 US areas. V is TRBV27 and J is TRBJ2-7; 7 bases match TRBD2. The sequence came from a man aged 40-49 years who had recovered from COVID-19. Material for sequencing was PBMCs or T cells enriched from blood (not recorded which). The CDR3 spells CASSRSLAALTYEQYF. CDR3 DNA sequence: TGTGCCAGCAGCCGCTCGCTAGCGGCGCTTACCTACGAGCAGTACTTC.